This TCR beta chain was recovered during a study of cytomegalovirus exposure and HLA in healthy donors. Turning to the study itself: The early release's HLA-typed donors yielded approximately 82 million unique TCRs. Overall study findings and caveats: Most CMV-associated TCR beta chains were later found to appear HLA-restricted.

V trimming: 2 bases; J trimming: 8 bases; junction bases outside the gene matches: 5. Germline V gene sequence: CDR1 MGHDK, CDR2 SYGVNS. The CDR3 loop spans 14 amino acids. PCR involved 60 Vbeta and 13 Jbeta primers. TCRdb keeps only in-frame clones here, not all; method: immunoSEQ multiplex PCR. The sample has roughly 39,000 clones. A note on this clone: The target antigen is unknown.

This chain uses TRBV25-1 with TRBJ1-2, with 10 bases aligning to TRBD1. Sequences were obtained from PBMCs. The clonotype comes from a woman aged 25 to 39 in good health and CMV-seropositive. CDR3 in DNA: TGTGCCAGCAGTGAACGGGACAGGGGTGGAGGCTACACCTTC. Encoded protein: CASSERDRGGGYTF.